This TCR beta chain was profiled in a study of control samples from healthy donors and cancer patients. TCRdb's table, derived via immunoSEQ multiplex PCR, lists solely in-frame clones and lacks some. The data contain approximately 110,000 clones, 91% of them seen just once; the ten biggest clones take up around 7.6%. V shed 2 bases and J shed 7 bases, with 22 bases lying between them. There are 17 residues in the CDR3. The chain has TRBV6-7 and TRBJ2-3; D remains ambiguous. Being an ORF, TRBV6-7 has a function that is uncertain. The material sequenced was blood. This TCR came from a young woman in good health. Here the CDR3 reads CASSYPTPLWGLYTQYF. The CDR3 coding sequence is TGTGCCAGCAGTTACCCGACCCCCCTTTGGGGATTGTATACGCAGTATTTT.